This entry is about one TCR beta chain. The sample holds one count of this clonotype. Its cognate antigen has yet to be identified. A much bigger clone sits one base away, suggesting this may be a read error. The record originates from a study of T cells in Graves' hyperthyroidism and ophthalmopathy (dated by TCRdb to between 2018 and 2021). A note on the overall study: Peripheral blood was collected at initial diagnosis, before any treatment. TCR V-J signatures able to tell the groups apart were searched for in a discovery cohort of approximately 95 patients, of whom over 40 had Graves' ophthalmopathy and roughly 58 had stable Graves' hyperthyroidism. Whether ophthalmopathy could be predicted prospectively was tested in an independent validation cohort made up of roughly 19 hyperthyroidism patients plus 17 patients who later progressed to ophthalmopathy. The 95 to 100 discovery patients were randomly divided into training and test sets at a 7:3 ratio. The study also compared thyroid tissue and blood T-cell repertoires from a handful of Graves' hyperthyroidism patients. Once sampling was done, hyperthyroidism patients were given methimazole at a starting dose of 30 mg daily, whereas ophthalmopathy patients were given high-dose intravenous methylprednisolone. The paper reports TCR Vbeta CDR3 sequencing of approximately 130 peripheral blood samples: under 45 ophthalmopathy, 70 to 85 hyperthyroidism and approximately 17 progressor patients.

Study-level results and caveats: In validation, progression to ophthalmopathy was predicted by the model with approximately 67% sensitivity and about 72% specificity, a median of 6.5 months before onset. In cross-validation, a model built on a 13 V-J signature told ophthalmopathy apart from stable hyperthyroidism with approximately 91% sensitivity and about 81% specificity, and in testing the same model reached 80%/75%. Most expanded thyroid clonotypes (frequency above 0.001) were also detected in blood, suggesting blood repertoires may reflect thyroid immune responses. Sample size was not statistically predetermined, and investigators were not blinded to group allocation.

Ophthalmopathy patients had moderately to severely active disease, with a Clinical Activity Score of 3 or more, a NOSPECS grade of 4 or more, and a disease duration of less than 3 months. Patients with uncontrolled infections, other autoimmune diseases, pregnancy or lactation were excluded. Clinical symptoms, serum thyroxine and TRAb, thyroid ultrasound, and orbital computed tomography formed the basis for the diagnoses. Ficoll-Paque density gradient centrifugation was used to isolate PBMCs from 8.5 to 10 ml of fresh peripheral blood. Total RNA was extracted using Trizol reagent, and RNA quality was assessed on an Agilent 2100 Bioanalyzer. The TCR beta CDR3 regions were amplified from RNA transcripts. A first-round RT-PCR of the TCR CDR3 used the HTBI primer set with the Qiagen OneStep RT-PCR kit. A second multiplex PCR round built the libraries, followed by size selection and purification. Paired-end sequencing of the libraries was performed with 100 bp reads on an Illumina HiSeq2000. The study's own analysis went as follows. SOAPnuke was used to process the raw data, removing reads that contained adapters or uncalled bases, had a mean Phred below 15, or lacked an exact match to the constant primer or identifier. COPE v1.2.5 was used to merge high-quality paired reads, and clonotypes were defined as unique nucleotide sequences. Clonotypes were aligned to IMGT TRBV, TRBD and TRBJ reference segments using MiTCR v1.1. Analysis was restricted to V-J combinations with a frequency above 0.0001, which covered roughly 99% of repertoires. The TCS score was defined as F50 (clonal expansion) divided by E x V (chaos), with BLOSUM62-based TCRdist calculated between CDR3 peptides within each V-J. Welch's t-statistics and random forest reduced roughly 500 V-J features to roughly 13, which were used in a naive Bayes classifier (R e1071). Through fastp at Q25 and MiXCR, TCRdb rebuilt clones from the public reads, retaining in-frame beta chains. Every distinct CDR3 protein forms one entry, paired with its most common genes and DNA. These V and J calls originate from TCRdb's pipeline instead of the authors' own analysis. A total of 600,000 to 650,000 distinct CDR3 sequences appear in this sample, 20% of them only once. Jointly, the top ten make up around a third of the sample.

CDR3 length: 13 amino acids, cysteine to phenylalanine. Of the read, only the CDR3 DNA is kept; its 39 bases are in frame from base 1. Taken from the germline V gene, the CDR1 and CDR2 loops are MDHEN and SYDVKM. V sheds 10 bases and J sheds 4 bases, leaving 16 bases between their ends. What was sequenced was blood. This clonotype was sampled from a man aged 25-45 years with Graves' ophthalmopathy. The V and J segments used are TRBV28 and TRBJ1-1; TRBD1 is perhaps the D gene, given 5 matching bases. The nucleotide sequence is TGTGCCACCCAGGGAGTTCGGTTCACTGAAGCTTTCTTT. It is translated as CATQGVRFTEAFF.